Sequencing of this TCR beta chain was carried out in a study of T-cell reconstitution after alpha-beta-depleted transplantation in children listed by TCRdb under 2016. For the wider study: Using TCR repertoire profiling, the study followed T-cell immune reconstitution in a quantitative way in children after TCRalphabeta/CD19-depleted allogeneic hematopoietic cell transplantation. The investigation overall reported the following: In some patients, the high TCRbeta diversity seen at day 60 was put down to recipient T cells and intrathymic progenitors that had survived conditioning. Over the following months the frequencies of hyperexpanded clones went down, and after one year T-cell counts and TCRbeta diversity were mostly credited to newly produced T cells. About two months after transplant, the apparently early recovery of alphabetaT-cell counts reportedly depended on just several hundred clones that had expanded rapidly and came from non-depleted graft cells.

Notes on this clonotype: The antigen it binds to is not known. One base away there is no much larger clone; base qualities are not given.

V is trimmed back by 7 bases and J by 0 bases, and the junction contains 9 bases that no gene match accounts for. The cysteine opens and the phenylalanine closes a CDR3 of 16 amino acids. Kept here is only the CDR3 DNA, which spans 48 bases and is read in frame from base 1. The method behind the library was PCR. The sequencer listed for this sample is Illumina HiSeq 2500. TCR library preparation used molecular barcoding, with unique molecular identifiers applied to normalize quantification of the TCRbeta repertoire. Through fastp at Q25 and MiXCR, TCRdb rebuilt clones from the public reads, retaining in-frame beta chains. Entries are consolidated by CDR3 protein sequence, retaining the most common genes and DNA. This sample has more than 90,000 distinct CDR3 sequences in its table, and approximately 10% of those were observed once. Around 35% of the sample is in the top ten clones. The treatment or condition label for this specimen denotes: allogeneic hematopoietic cell transplantation with graft depleted of TCRalphabeta T cells and CD19 B cells. TCRalphabeta/CD19-depleted allogeneic hematopoietic cell grafts were given to the transplant recipients, all of whom were children.

The TCR originated in a boy between 2 and 10 years old with acute lymphoblastic leukemia, due to receive a stem cell transplant. The sequence is built from TRBV12-3 or TRBV12-4 and TRBJ2-4; 7 bases in the junction line up with TRBD2. Sequencing used PBMCs, obtained before TCRalphabeta/CD19-depleted stem cell transplant. At the DNA level, the sequence is TGTGCCAGCACCCTAGCTAGCGGACCAGCCAAAAACATTCAGTACTTC. It is translated as CASTLASGPAKNIQYF.